This T cell receptor (beta chain) was identified during a study of Graves' ophthalmopathy and Graves' hyperthyroidism. Study-wide findings and caveats: Its predictions of ophthalmopathy progression gave the model roughly 71% sensitivity and 72% to 85% specificity. In blood, most expanded thyroid clonotypes above 0.001 frequency were also detected.

In its sample, this clonotype was seen many times. Antigen: not known. Amplified TCR beta CDR3 regions were obtained using RNA transcripts as template. An initial RT-PCR round employing HTBI primers preceded a second-round multiplex PCR. Each CDR3 protein is one row after TCRdb ran MiXCR on the multiplex PCR reads. The data show 360,000 or so distinct CDR3 sequences, approximately 20% seen once. CAS ≥3, NOSPECS ≥4, moderate-to-severe activity and duration under 3 months marked donors with ophthalmopathy. The source of the PBMCs was about 10 ml of fresh peripheral blood. Material for sequencing was peripheral blood. This clonotype originated in a woman aged 18-35 years with Graves' ophthalmopathy.

CDR3 loop: CASSPMGAGTSEQYF. CDR3 in DNA: TGCGCCAGCAGCCCCATGGGGGCCGGGACGTCTGAGCAGTACTTC. The rearrangement joins TRBV4-1 to TRBJ2-7; D is possibly TRBD1 (6 bases). With 4 bases removed from V and 7 bases from J, the gap between germline ends came to 20 bases. This CDR3 has 15 residues. Germline V gene sequence: CDR1 MGHRA, CDR2 YSYEKL.